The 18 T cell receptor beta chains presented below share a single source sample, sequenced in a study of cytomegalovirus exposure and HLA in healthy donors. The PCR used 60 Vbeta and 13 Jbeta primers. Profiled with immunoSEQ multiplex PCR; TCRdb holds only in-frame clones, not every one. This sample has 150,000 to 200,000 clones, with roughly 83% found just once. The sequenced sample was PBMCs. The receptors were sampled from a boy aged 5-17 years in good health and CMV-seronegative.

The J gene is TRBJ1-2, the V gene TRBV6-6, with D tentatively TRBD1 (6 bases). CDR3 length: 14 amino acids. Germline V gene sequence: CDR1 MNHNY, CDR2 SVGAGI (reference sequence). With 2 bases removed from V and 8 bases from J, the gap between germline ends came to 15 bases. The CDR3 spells CASSYEAGEYGYTF. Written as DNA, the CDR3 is TGTGCCAGCAGTTACGAAGCAGGGGAGTACGGCTACACCTTC.

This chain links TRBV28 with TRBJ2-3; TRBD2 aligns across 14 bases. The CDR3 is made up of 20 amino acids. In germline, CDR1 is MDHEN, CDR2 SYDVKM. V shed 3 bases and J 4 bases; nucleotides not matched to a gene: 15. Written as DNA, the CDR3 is TGTGCCAGCAGTTTGATGAAACTGGGACTAGCGGGAGTAGAAGCAGATACGCAGTATTTT. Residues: CASSLMKLGLAGVEADTQYF.

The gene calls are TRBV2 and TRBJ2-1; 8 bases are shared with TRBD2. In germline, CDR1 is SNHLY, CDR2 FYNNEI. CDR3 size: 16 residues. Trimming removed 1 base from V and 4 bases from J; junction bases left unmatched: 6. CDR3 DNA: TGTGCCAGCAGTGAAGTCCCAGCGGGGGAATACAATGAGCAGTTCTTC. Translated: CASSEVPAGEYNEQFF.

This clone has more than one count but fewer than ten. For the CDR3, the DNA is TGCGCCAGCAGCCTACCACAGGGTGGGGACACTGAAGCTTTCTTT. As protein: CASSLPQGGDTEAFF. The chain joins TRBV5-1 to TRBJ1-1, with D maybe TRBD1 (6 bases). This CDR3 region has 15 residues. Germline assignment: CDR1 SGHRS and CDR2 YFSETQ. Trimming took off 4 bases at V and 3 bases at J, with 16 bases between the two ends.

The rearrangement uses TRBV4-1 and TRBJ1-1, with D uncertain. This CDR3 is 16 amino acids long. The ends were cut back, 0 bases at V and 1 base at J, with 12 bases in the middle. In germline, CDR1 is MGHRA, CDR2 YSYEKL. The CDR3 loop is CASSQDFPHTNTEAFF. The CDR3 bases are TGCGCCAGCAGCCAAGATTTCCCACATACGAACACTGAAGCTTTCTTT.

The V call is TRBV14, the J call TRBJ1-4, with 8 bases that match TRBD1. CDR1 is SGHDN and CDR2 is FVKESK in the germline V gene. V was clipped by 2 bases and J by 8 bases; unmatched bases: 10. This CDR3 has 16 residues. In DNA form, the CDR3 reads TGTGCCAGCAGCCAACTAACAGGGGGTAGAGGAGAAAAACTGTTTTTT. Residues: CASSQLTGGRGEKLFF.

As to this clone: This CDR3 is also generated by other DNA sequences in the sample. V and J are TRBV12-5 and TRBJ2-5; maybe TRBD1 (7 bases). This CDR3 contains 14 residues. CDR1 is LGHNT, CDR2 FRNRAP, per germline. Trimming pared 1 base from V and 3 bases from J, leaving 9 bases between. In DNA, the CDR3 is TGTGCTAGTGGTTTGGGCGGGACAGAAGAGACCCAGTACTTC. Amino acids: CASGLGGTEETQYF.

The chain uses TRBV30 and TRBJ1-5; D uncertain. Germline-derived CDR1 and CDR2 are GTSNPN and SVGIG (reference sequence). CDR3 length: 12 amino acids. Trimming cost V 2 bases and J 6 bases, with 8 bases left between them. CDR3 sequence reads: CAWSFSGQPQHF. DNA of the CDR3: TGTGCCTGGAGTTTCTCGGGTCAGCCCCAGCATTTT.

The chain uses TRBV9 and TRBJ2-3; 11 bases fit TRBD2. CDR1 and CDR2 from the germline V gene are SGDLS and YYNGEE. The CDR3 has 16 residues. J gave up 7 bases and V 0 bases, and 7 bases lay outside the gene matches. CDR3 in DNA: TGTGCCAGCAGCGTAGGTGTTAGCGGGGGGGCGAATACGCAGTATTTT. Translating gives CASSVGVSGGANTQYF.

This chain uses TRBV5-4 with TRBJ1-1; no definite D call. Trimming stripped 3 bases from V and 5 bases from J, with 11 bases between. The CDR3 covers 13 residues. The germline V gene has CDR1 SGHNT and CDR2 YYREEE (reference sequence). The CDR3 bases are TGTGCCAGCAGCTGGCCGGGAGGGACTGAAGCTTTCTTT. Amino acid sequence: CASSWPGGTEAFF. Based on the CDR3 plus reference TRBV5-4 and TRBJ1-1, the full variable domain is ETGVTQSPTHLIKTRGQQVTLRCSSQSGHNTVSWYQQALGQGPQFIFQYYREEENGRGNFPPRFSGLQFPNYSSELNVNALELDDSALYLCASSWPGGTEAFFGQGTRLTVV.

The CDR3 coding sequence is TGTGCCAGCAGCGTAGGGGACAGGGGGAAAGAGACCCAGTACTTC. Amino acid sequence: CASSVGDRGKETQYF. The chain couples TRBV9 to TRBJ2-5; 11 positions agree with TRBD1. Germline CDR1 and CDR2: SGDLS and YYNGEE. The junction had 1 base not matched to a gene; V was cut back by 0 bases and J by 3 bases. This CDR3 region has 15 residues.

CDR3 in DNA: TGTGCCATCAGTGAGTGGAGGGCGGGAGGGCCCACAGATACGCAGTATTTT. Translated: CAISEWRAGGPTDTQYF. The V call is TRBV10-3, the J call TRBJ2-3; 9 bases align to TRBD2. Germline-derived CDR1 and CDR2 are ENHRY and SYGVKD. This CDR3 comprises 17 residues. V dropped 1 base and J dropped 2; count of bases not matched to a gene: 7.

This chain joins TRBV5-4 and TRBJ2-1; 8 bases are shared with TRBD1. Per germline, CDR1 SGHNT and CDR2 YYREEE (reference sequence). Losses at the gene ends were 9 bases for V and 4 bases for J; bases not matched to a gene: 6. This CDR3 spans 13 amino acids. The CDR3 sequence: CATFDRGYNEQFF. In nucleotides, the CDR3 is TGTGCCACCTTCGACAGGGGATACAATGAGCAGTTCTTC.

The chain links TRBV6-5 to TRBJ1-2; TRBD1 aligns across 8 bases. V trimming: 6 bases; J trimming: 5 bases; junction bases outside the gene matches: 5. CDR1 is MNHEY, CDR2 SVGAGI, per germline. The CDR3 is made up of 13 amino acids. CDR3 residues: CASRRQGSYGYTF. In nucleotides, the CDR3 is TGTGCCAGCAGAAGACAGGGGAGTTATGGCTACACCTTC.

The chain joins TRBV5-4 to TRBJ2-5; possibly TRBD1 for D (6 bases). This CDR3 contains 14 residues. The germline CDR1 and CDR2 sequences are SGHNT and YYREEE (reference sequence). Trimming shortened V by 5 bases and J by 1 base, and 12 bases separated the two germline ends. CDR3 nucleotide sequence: TGTGCCAGCAGACGGACAGATGCCCAAGAGACCCAGTACTTC. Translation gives CASRRTDAQETQYF.

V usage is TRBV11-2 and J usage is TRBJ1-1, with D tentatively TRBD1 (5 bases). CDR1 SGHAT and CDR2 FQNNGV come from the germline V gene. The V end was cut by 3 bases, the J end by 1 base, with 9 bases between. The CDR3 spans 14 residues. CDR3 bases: TGTGCCAGCAGCTTCGTTCAGGGGAACACTGAAGCTTTCTTT. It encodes CASSFVQGNTEAFF.

The CDR3 DNA is TGTGCCAGCAGCTTCTCGGGTGACAGGGGATCACCCCTCCACTTT. Protein: CASSFSGDRGSPLHF. This chain joins TRBV7-9 and TRBJ1-6; 8 bases match TRBD1. Trimming cost V 3 bases and J 10 bases; bases outside gene matches: 8. The CDR3 is 15 amino acids. From germline, CDR1 is SEHNR and CDR2 FQNEAQ (reference sequence).

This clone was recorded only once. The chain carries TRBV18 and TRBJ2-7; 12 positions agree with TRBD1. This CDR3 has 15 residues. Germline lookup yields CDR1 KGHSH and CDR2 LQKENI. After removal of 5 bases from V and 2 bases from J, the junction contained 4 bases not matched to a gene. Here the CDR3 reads CASSTGTGGTYEQYF. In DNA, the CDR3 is TGTGCCAGCTCAACCGGGACAGGGGGCACCTACGAGCAGTACTTC.